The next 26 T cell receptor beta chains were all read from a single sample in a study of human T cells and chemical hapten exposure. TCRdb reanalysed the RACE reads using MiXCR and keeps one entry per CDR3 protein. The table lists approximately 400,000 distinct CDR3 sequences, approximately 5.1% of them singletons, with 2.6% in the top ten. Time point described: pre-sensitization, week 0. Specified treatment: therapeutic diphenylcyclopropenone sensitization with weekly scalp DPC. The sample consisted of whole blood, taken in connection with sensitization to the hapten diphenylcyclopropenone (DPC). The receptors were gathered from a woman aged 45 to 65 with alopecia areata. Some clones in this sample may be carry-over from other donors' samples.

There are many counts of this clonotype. In DNA, the CDR3 is TGTGCCAGCAGCCAGGGGGGGCCCCAGCATTTT. This gives the protein CASSQGGPQHF. The rearrangement uses TRBV7-2 and TRBJ1-5, with 7 bases that match TRBD1. Germline values: CDR1 SGHTA, CDR2 FQGNSA. Unmatched junction bases numbered 1, after V lost 5 bases and J lost 9 bases. This CDR3 has 11 residues.

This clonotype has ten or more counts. The CDR3 sequence: CASSLRGRSYEQYF. In DNA, the CDR3 is TGTGCCAGCAGTCTCCGGGGCCGCTCCTACGAGCAGTACTTC. The chain employs TRBV6-5 and TRBJ2-7; D possibly uses TRBD1 or TRBD2 (5 bases each). Germline CDR1 MNHEY, CDR2 SVGAGI. V lost 5 bases, J lost 0 bases, and 11 bases lay in between. The CDR3 runs 14 residues.

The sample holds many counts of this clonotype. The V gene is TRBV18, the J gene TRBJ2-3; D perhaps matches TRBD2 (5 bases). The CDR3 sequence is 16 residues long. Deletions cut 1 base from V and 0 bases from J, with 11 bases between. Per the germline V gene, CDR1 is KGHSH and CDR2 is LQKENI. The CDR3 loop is CASSPLEGTSTDTQYF. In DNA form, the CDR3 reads TGTGCCAGCTCACCACTAGAGGGAACTAGCACAGATACGCAGTATTTT.

The CDR3 spells CASSTGPSNQPQHF. DNA for the CDR3: TGTGCCAGCAGCACGGGACCAAGCAATCAGCCCCAGCATTTT. This chain uses TRBV5-6 with TRBJ1-5; D possibly corresponds to TRBD1 (5 bases). V was cut by 4 bases and J by 1 base, with 9 bases left in between. The V gene's germline CDR1 is SGHDT and CDR2 YYEEEE. The CDR3 spans 14 residues.

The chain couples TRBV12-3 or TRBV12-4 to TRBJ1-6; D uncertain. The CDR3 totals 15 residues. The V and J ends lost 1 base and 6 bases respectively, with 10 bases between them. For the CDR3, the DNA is TGTGCCAGCAGTTTAGAACAGCCAACTAATTCACCCCTCCACTTT. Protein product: CASSLEQPTNSPLHF.

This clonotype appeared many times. The CDR3 DNA reads TGTGCCAGCAGTTTGAGGCGAGATACGCAGTATTTT. This sequence encodes CASSLRRDTQYF. The V and J genes are TRBV7-2 and TRBJ2-3, with D unresolved. V gave up 6 bases and J gave up 5 bases, with 9 bases separating them. There are 12 residues in the CDR3. The germline V gene encodes CDR1 SGHTA and CDR2 FQGNSA.

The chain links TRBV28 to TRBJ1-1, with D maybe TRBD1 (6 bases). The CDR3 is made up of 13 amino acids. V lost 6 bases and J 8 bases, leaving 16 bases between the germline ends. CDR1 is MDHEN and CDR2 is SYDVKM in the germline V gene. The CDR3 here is CASSRGGYMEAFF. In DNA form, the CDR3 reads TGTGCCAGCAGCCGAGGGGGATACATGGAAGCTTTCTTT.

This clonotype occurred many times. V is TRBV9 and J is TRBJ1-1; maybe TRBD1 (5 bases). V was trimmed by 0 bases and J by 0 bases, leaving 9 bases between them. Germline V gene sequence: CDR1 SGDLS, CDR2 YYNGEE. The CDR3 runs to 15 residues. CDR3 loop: CASSVGGSLNTEAFF. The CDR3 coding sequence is TGTGCCAGCAGCGTAGGGGGCTCTCTGAACACTGAAGCTTTCTTT. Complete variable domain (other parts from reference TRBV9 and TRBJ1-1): DSGVTQTPKHLITATGQRVTLRCSPRSGDLSVYWYQQSLDQGLQFLIQYYNGEERAKGNILERFSAQQFPDLHSELNLSSLELGDSALYFCASSVGGSLNTEAFFGQGTRLTVV.

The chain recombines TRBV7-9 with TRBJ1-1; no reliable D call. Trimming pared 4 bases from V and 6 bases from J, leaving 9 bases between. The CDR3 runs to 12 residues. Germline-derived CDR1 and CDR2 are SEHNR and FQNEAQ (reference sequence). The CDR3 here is CASSSWAPEAFF. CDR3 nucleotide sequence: TGTGCCAGCAGCTCGTGGGCCCCTGAAGCTTTCTTT.

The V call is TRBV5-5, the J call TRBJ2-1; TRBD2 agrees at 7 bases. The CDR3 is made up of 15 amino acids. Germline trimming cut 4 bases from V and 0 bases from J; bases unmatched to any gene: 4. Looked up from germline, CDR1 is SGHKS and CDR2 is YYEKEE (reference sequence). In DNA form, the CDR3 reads TGTGCCAGCAGCCCAGCGGGAATCTCCTACAATGAGCAGTTCTTC. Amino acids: CASSPAGISYNEQFF.

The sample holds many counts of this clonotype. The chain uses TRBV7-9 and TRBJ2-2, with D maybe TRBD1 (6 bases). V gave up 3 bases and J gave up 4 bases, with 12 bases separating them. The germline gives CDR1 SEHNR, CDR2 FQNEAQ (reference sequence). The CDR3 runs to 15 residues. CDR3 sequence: CASSLAGATTGELFF. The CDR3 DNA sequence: TGTGCCAGCAGCTTGGCAGGGGCAACCACCGGGGAGCTGTTTTTT.

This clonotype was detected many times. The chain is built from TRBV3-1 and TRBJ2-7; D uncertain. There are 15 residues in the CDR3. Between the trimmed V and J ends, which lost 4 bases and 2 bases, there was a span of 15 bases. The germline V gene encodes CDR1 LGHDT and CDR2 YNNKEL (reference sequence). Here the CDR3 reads CASSRGGASPYEQYF. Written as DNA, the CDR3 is TGTGCCAGCAGCCGAGGCGGAGCATCACCCTACGAGCAGTACTTC.

The CDR3: CAWRGRGDGNTIYF. The CDR3 nucleotides are TGTGCCTGGAGAGGCAGGGGAGATGGAAACACCATATATTTT. The chain has TRBV30 and TRBJ1-3, with TRBD1 as a possible D gene (6 bases). The CDR3 covers 14 residues. The V end was cut by 3 bases, the J end by 3 bases, with 12 bases between. Germline V gene data show CDR1 as GTSNPN and CDR2 as SVGIG (reference sequence).

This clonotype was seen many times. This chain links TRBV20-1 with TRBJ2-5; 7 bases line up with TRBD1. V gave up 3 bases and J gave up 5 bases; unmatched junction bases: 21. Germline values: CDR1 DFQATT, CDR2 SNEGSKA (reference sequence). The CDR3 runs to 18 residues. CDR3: CSASFNPKTLTGLETQYF. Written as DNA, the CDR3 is TGCAGTGCTAGTTTTAATCCAAAAACGTTGACAGGGTTGGAGACCCAGTACTTC.

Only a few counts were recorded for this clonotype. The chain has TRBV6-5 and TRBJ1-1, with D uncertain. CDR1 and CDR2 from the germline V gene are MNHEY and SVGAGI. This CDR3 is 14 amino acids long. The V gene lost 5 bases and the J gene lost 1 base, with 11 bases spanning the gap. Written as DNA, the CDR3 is TGTGCCAGCAGTAGCGTAGGGCCGAACACTGAAGCTTTCTTT. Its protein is CASSSVGPNTEAFF.

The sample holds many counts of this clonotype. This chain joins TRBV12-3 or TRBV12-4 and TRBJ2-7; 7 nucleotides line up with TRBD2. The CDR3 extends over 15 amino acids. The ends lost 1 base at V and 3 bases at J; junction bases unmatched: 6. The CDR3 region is CASSLEGGGNYEQYF. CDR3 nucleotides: TGTGCCAGCAGTTTAGAAGGCGGGGGAAACTACGAGCAGTACTTC.

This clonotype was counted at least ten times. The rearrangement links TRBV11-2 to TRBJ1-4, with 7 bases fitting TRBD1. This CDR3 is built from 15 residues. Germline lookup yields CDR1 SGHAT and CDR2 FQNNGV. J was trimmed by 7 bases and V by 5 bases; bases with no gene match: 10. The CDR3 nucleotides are TGTGCCAGCAGCCCCTCCAGGGACAGAGGTGAAAAACTGTTTTTT. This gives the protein CASSPSRDRGEKLFF.

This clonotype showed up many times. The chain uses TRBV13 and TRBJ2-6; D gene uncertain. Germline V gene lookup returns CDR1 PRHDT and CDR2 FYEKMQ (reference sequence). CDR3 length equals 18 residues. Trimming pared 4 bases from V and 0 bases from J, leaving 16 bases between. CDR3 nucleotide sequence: TGTGCCAGCAGCTCCCAAACCAACAGCCACTCTGGGGCCAACGTCCTGACTTTC. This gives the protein CASSSQTNSHSGANVLTF.

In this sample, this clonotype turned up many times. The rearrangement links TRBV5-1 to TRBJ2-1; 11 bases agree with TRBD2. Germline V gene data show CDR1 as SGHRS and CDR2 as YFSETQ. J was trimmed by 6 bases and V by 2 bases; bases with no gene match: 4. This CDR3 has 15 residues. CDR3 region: CASSFSTSGGNEQFF. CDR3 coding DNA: TGCGCCAGCAGCTTTAGTACTAGCGGGGGCAATGAGCAGTTCTTC.

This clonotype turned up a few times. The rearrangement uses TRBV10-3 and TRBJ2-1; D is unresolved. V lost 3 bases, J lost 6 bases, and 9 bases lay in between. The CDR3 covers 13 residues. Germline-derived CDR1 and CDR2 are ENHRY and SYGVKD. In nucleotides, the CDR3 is TGTGCCATCAGTGACAGGACCGGCAATGAGCAGTTCTTC. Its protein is CAISDRTGNEQFF.

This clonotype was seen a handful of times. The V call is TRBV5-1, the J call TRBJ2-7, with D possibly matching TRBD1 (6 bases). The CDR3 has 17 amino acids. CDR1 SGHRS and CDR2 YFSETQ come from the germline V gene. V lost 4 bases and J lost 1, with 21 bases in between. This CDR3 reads CASSLYSTGYSSYEQYF. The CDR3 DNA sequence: TGCGCCAGCAGCCTGTACTCCACAGGGTACTCATCCTACGAGCAGTACTTC.

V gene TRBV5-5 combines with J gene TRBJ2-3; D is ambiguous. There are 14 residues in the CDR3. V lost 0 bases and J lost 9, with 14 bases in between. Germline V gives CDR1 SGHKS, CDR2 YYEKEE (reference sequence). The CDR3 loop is CASSLAQPANTQYF. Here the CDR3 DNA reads TGTGCCAGCAGCTTGGCGCAGCCCGCGAACACGCAGTATTTT. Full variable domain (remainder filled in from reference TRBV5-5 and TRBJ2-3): DAGVTQSPTHLIKTRGQQVTLRCSPISGHKSVSWYQQVLGQGPQFIFQYYEKEERGRGNFPDRFSARQFPNYSSELNVNALLLGDSALYLCASSLAQPANTQYFGPGTRLTVL.

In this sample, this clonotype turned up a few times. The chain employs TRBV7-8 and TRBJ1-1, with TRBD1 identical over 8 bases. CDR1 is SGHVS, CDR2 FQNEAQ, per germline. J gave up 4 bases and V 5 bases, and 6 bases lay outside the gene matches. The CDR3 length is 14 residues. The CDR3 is CASSRTGLSTEAFF. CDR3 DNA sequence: TGTGCCAGCAGCCGGACAGGGTTGAGCACTGAAGCTTTCTTT.

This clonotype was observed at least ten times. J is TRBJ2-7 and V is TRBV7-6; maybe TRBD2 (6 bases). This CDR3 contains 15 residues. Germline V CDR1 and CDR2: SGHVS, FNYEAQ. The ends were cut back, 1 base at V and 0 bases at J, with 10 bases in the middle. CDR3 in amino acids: CASSLEVAASYEQYF. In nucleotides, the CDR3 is TGTGCCAGCAGCTTAGAAGTAGCGGCCTCCTACGAGCAGTACTTC.

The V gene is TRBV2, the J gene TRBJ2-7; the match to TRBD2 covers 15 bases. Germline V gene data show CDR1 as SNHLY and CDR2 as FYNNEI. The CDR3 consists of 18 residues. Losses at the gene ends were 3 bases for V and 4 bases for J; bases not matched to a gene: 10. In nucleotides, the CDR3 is TGTGCCAGCAGTGAGGGACTAGCGGGGGGCCGGGCCGGGTACGAGCAGTACTTC. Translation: CASSEGLAGGRAGYEQYF.

CDR3 in amino acids: CASSLVLAGTSNEQFF. The CDR3, as DNA: TGCGCCAGCAGCCTTGTACTAGCGGGGACCTCAAATGAGCAGTTCTTC. The rearrangement links TRBV5-1 to TRBJ2-1, with 10 bases lining up with TRBD2. V gave up 4 bases and J gave up 7 bases; unmatched junction bases: 11. Germline V gene lookup returns CDR1 SGHRS and CDR2 YFSETQ. The CDR3 sequence is 16 residues long.